This passage covers 23 T cell receptor beta chains from one sample sequenced in a study of OX40 agonist ivuxolimab in advanced cancers. Sequenced by immunoSEQ multiplex PCR; TCRdb stores in-frame clones only, minus some. This table holds 35,000 to 55,000 clones, less than 90% found once. The starting material was CD4+ or CD8+ T cells sorted from blood, obtained in a trial of the OX40 agonist ivuxolimab. These receptors originate from an adult with an advanced solid tumor such as melanoma, head and neck, liver or kidney cancer.

V gene TRBV5-1 combines with J gene TRBJ1-1; D is possibly TRBD1 (5 bases). Trimming took 1 base from V and 5 from J, leaving 6 bases between them. Looked up from germline, CDR1 is SGHRS and CDR2 is YFSETQ. The CDR3 runs to 12 residues. CDR3 region: CASSLTGTEAFF. In DNA, the CDR3 is TGCGCCAGCAGCTTGACAGGAACTGAAGCTTTCTTT.

The rearrangement links TRBV4-1 to TRBJ1-1, with D unclear. Trimming shortened V by 3 bases and J by 4 bases, and 12 bases separated the two germline ends. CDR3 length equals 14 residues. Germline assignment: CDR1 MGHRA and CDR2 YSYEKL. CDR3 DNA: TGCGCCAGCAGCCATTATCTGGGGATCACTGAAGCTTTCTTT. Protein sequence: CASSHYLGITEAFF.

This chain uses TRBV7-2 with TRBJ2-5, with a weak D call TRBD2 (5 bases). CDR1 and CDR2 (germline): SGHTA, FQGNSA. V was pared by 2 bases and J by 1 base, with 14 bases between. This CDR3 has 16 residues. The CDR3 spells CASSLTGRRAQETQYF. CDR3 sequence (DNA): TGTGCCAGCAGCTTAACGGGCCGGCGGGCCCAAGAGACCCAGTACTTC.

The CDR3 bases are TGCGCCAGCAGCTCGGACAGGCCCCTGTACGAGCAGTACTTC. It encodes CASSSDRPLYEQYF. The chain couples TRBV5-1 to TRBJ2-5; 7 positions agree with TRBD1. The J call could be wrong; TRBJ2-7 is a better fit for the DNA end. CDR3 length: 14 residues. The germline CDR1 and CDR2 sequences are SGHRS and YFSETQ.

V and J are TRBV7-9 and TRBJ2-4; a possible D gene is TRBD2 (5 bases). V lost 7 bases and J lost 1, with 14 bases in between. CDR3 length: 15 amino acids. From germline, CDR1 is SEHNR and CDR2 FQNEAQ (reference sequence). The CDR3 region is CASTHERVAKNIQYF. CDR3 bases: TGTGCCAGCACACACGAGAGGGTGGCCAAAAACATTCAGTACTTC.

This clone was seen a single time. The chain combines TRBV11-3 with TRBJ2-5; D call uncertain. The germline V and J ends were trimmed by 0 bases and 4 bases, with 3 bases remaining between them. The CDR3 totals 12 residues. Germline CDR1 SGHNT, CDR2 YENEEA. The CDR3 region is CASSLDRETQYF. The CDR3 DNA reads as TGTGCCAGCAGCTTAGACAGAGAGACCCAGTACTTC.

The gene calls are TRBV30 and TRBJ2-7; 10 bases map to TRBD1. The junction had 8 bases not matched to a gene; V was cut back by 4 bases and J by 5 bases. Per germline, CDR1 GTSNPN and CDR2 SVGIG (reference sequence). This CDR3 contains 14 residues. The DNA for the CDR3 is TGTGCCTGGAAACGGGACAGGGGACGACACGAGCAGTACTTC. This codes for CAWKRDRGRHEQYF.

The CDR3 is CASSLGLAGEGDTQYF. CDR3 bases: TGTGCCAGCAGCTTGGGACTAGCGGGAGAGGGAGATACGCAGTATTTT. The rearrangement links TRBV5-4 to TRBJ2-3; 12 bases match TRBD2. Per the germline V gene, CDR1 is SGHNT and CDR2 is YYREEE (reference sequence). The CDR3 has 16 amino acids. J was trimmed by 5 bases and V by 0 bases; bases with no gene match: 4.

The chain recombines TRBV6-5 with TRBJ2-5; TRBD2 aligns across 11 bases. With V trimmed by 7 bases and J by 7 bases, 8 bases remained unmatched. The germline gives CDR1 MNHEY, CDR2 SVGAGI. CDR3 length: 14 amino acids. The chain's CDR3 is CASTPLAGDRTQYF. CDR3 sequence (DNA): TGTGCCAGCACCCCACTAGCGGGGGACCGGACCCAGTACTTC.

Turning to this clone: One junction end disagrees with the germline gene, perhaps due to a read error. V gene TRBV5-6 combines with J gene TRBJ2-7; 7 positions agree with TRBD1. Germline V gene sequence: CDR1 SGHDT, CDR2 YYEEEE. This CDR3 comprises 13 residues. The CDR3, as DNA: TGTGCCAGCAGCCCCTACGGCCCTCGGGACAGCGTCTTC. As protein: CASSPYGPRDSVF.

V is TRBV7-6 and J is TRBJ2-7, with no clear D. V was trimmed by 2 bases and J by 2 bases, leaving 10 bases between them. The CDR3 runs to 14 residues. Germline-derived CDR1 and CDR2 are SGHVS and FNYEAQ. CDR3 amino acids: CASSLYADPYEQYF. The CDR3 bases are TGTGCCAGCAGCTTATACGCAGACCCCTACGAGCAGTACTTC.

The chain has TRBV5-1 and TRBJ1-4; 8 nucleotides agree with TRBD1. This CDR3 contains 16 residues. Germline V gene sequence: CDR1 SGHRS, CDR2 YFSETQ. The V segment lost 0 bases and the J segment 7 bases; nucleotides outside the gene matches: 8. CDR3 DNA: TGCGCCAGCAGCTTGGATGGACAGGGAGTGGCTGAAAAACTGTTTTTT. It translates to CASSLDGQGVAEKLFF.

V gene TRBV6-6 combines with J gene TRBJ2-7; the match to TRBD1 covers 8 bases. The V segment lost 5 bases and the J segment 4 bases; nucleotides outside the gene matches: 7. The CDR3 sequence is 14 residues long. Germline CDR1 and CDR2: MNHNY and SVGAGI (reference sequence). The CDR3 protein is CASSNGQGGYEQYF. The CDR3 nucleotides read TGTGCCAGCAGTAATGGACAGGGAGGTTACGAGCAGTACTTC.

This rearrangement joins TRBV10-3 to TRBJ2-1, with 13 positions matching TRBD2. Germline CDR1 reads ENHRY; CDR2 reads SYGVKD. After removal of 2 bases from V and 7 bases from J, the junction contained 2 bases not matched to a gene. CDR3 length equals 15 residues. The CDR3 DNA is TGTGCCATCAGTGAGGGACTAGCGGGAGCGAATGAGCAGTTCTTC. Its protein product is CAISEGLAGANEQFF.

The chain recombines TRBV5-1 with TRBJ2-1; 10 nucleotides align to TRBD2. The J segment lost 0 bases and the V segment lost 7 bases, leaving 7 bases of the junction unmatched. Per the germline V gene, CDR1 is SGHRS and CDR2 is YFSETQ. The CDR3 is 16 residues long. In DNA form, the CDR3 reads TGCGCCAGCCGCGTGGGGACTAGCGACTCCTACAATGAGCAGTTCTTC. It codes for CASRVGTSDSYNEQFF.

The V gene is TRBV6-6, the J gene TRBJ2-3; the match to TRBD2 covers 13 bases. The J segment lost 7 bases and the V segment lost 6 bases, leaving 7 bases of the junction unmatched. The CDR3 is made up of 15 amino acids. Germline CDR1 is MNHNY and CDR2 is SVGAGI (reference sequence). CDR3 sequence reads: CASSALGTSGNTQYF. The CDR3 DNA sequence: TGTGCCAGCAGCGCACTCGGGACTAGCGGGAATACGCAGTATTTT.

CDR3 in DNA: TGTGCCAGCAGCTTAACTTTGTCTAGCGGGAGAAATCGGCAGTATTTT. It is translated as CASSLTLSSGRNRQYF. This chain uses TRBV7-6 with TRBJ2-3; TRBD2 matches at 10 bases. The CDR3 contains 16 residues. With 2 bases clipped from V and 11 bases from J, the junction kept 13 bases outside the gene matches. The germline gives CDR1 SGHVS, CDR2 FNYEAQ.

This chain joins TRBV30 and TRBJ1-5, with D perhaps matching TRBD1 (5 bases). The CDR3 totals 15 residues. Trimming removed 4 bases from V and 7 bases from J, with 20 bases in between. Germline CDR1 is GTSNPN and CDR2 is SVGIG (reference sequence). CDR3 region: CAWTGAGGVGQPQHF. CDR3 bases: TGTGCCTGGACCGGGGCCGGGGGGGTAGGCCAGCCCCAGCATTTT.

V and J are TRBV27 and TRBJ1-3; D unresolved. The CDR3 extends over 16 amino acids. The V gene lost 3 bases and the J gene lost 0 bases, with 12 bases spanning the gap. Germline lookup yields CDR1 MNHEY and CDR2 SMNVEV (reference sequence). DNA for the CDR3: TGTGCCAGCAGTTTGATCCCTTTATACTCTGGAAACACCATATATTTT. This encodes CASSLIPLYSGNTIYF.

The rearrangement joins TRBV5-1 to TRBJ2-3, with TRBD2 matching over 9 bases. CDR3 length equals 15 residues. Trimming took 3 bases from V and 6 from J; bases not matched to a gene: 8. From germline, CDR1 is SGHRS and CDR2 YFSETQ. The CDR3 DNA follows: TGCGCCAGCAGCTCTAGGACTAGCGAGGCGGATACGCAGTATTTT. Residues: CASSSRTSEADTQYF.

J is TRBJ2-7 and V is TRBV11-2; D might be TRBD1 (5 bases). With 1 base removed from V and 5 bases from J, the gap between germline ends came to 12 bases. Per germline, CDR1 SGHAT and CDR2 FQNNGV. The length of the CDR3 is 14 residues. DNA of the CDR3: TGTGCCAGCAGCTTAGGTTGGACATCACACGAGCAGTACTTC. Its translation: CASSLGWTSHEQYF.

The rearrangement uses TRBV10-1 and TRBJ2-7; 7 nucleotides match TRBD2. Trimming took 5 bases from V and 1 from J; bases not matched to a gene: 5. The V gene's germline CDR1 is WNHNN and CDR2 SYGVQD (reference sequence). The CDR3 consists of 14 residues. CDR3 protein: CASSPSGESYEQYF. The CDR3 DNA sequence: TGCGCCAGCAGTCCTAGCGGCGAATCCTACGAGCAGTACTTC.

The V gene is TRBV6-1, the J gene TRBJ2-5, with a tentative D call TRBD2 (6 bases). The J call is doubtful: the DNA matches TRBJ2-7 better. Germline loops: CDR1 MNHNS, CDR2 SASEGT. CDR3 length: 16 amino acids. The CDR3 nucleotides read TGTGCCAGCAGTGAAATTTGGGCTAGCGCCTACTACGAGCAGTACTTC. Its translation is CASSEIWASAYYEQYF.